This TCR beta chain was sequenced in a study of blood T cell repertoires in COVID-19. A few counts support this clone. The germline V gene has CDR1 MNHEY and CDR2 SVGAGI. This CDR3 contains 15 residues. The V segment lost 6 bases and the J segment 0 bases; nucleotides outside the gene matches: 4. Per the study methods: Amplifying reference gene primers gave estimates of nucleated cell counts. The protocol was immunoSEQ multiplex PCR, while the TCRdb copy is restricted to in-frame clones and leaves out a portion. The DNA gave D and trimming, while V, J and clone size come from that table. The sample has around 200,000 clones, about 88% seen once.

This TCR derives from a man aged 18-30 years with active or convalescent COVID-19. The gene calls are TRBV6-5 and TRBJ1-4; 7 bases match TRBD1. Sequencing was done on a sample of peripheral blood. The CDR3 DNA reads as TGTGCCAGCAGACCCACAGGGGCAACTAATGAAAAACTGTTTTTT. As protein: CASRPTGATNEKLFF.